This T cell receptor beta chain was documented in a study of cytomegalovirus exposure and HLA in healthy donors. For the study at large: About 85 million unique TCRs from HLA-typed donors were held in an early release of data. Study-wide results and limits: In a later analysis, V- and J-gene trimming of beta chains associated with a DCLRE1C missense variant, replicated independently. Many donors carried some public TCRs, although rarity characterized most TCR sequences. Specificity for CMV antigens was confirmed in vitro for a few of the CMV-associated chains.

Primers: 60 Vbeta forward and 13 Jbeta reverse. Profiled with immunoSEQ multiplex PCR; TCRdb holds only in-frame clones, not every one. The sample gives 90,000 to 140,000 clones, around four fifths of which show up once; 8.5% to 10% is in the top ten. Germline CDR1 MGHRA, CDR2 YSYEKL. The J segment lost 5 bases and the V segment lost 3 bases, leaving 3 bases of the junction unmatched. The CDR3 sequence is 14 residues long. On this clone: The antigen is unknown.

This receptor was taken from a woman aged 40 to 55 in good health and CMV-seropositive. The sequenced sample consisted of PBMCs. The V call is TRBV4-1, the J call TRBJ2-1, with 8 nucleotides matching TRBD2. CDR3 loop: CASSHPLADNEQFF. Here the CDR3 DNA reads TGCGCCAGCAGCCACCCACTAGCGGACAATGAGCAGTTCTTC.